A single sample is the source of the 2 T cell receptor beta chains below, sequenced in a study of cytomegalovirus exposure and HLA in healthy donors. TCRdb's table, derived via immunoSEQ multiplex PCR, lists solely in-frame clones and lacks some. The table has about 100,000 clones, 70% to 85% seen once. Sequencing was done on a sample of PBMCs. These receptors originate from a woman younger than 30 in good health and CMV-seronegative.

CDR3 DNA: TGTGCCAGCAGCTTATTTGACAGCTACGAGCAGTACTTC. The encoded protein is CASSLFDSYEQYF. This chain connects TRBV7-9 to TRBJ2-7, with D possibly TRBD1 on 5 matching bases. This CDR3 has 13 amino acids. V was shortened by 2 bases and J by 3 bases, with 8 bases between the two germline ends. Germline lookup yields CDR1 SEHNR and CDR2 FQNEAQ (reference sequence).

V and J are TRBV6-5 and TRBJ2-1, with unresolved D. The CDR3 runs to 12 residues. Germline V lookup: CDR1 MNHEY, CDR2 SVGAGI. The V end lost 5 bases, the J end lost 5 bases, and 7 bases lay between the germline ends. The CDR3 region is CASSGLDNEQFF. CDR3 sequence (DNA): TGTGCCAGCAGTGGGCTCGACAATGAGCAGTTCTTC.